This T cell receptor (beta chain) is from a study of identical twins. In its sample, this clonotype was seen a few times. TCRdb itself ran the 5' RACE reads through MiXCR, one entry per CDR3 protein. The sample gives 300,000 or so distinct CDR3 sequences, less than 9.5% of which show up once; about 7.1% is in the top ten. These data also featured in a second study, about yellow fever vaccine responses in identical twins.

This TCR derives from a woman younger than 35 in good health. The sequenced sample was CD8+ T cells sorted from blood.

CDR3 sequence (DNA): TGCAGTGCTAGGGGGACTACCCCGCCCTCCGAGCAGTACTTC. Its translation is CSARGTTPPSEQYF. This chain joins TRBV20-1 and TRBJ2-7; 7 bases are a match to TRBD2. CDR1 is DFQATT and CDR2 is SNEGSKA in the germline V gene (reference sequence). The V segment lost 3 bases and the J segment 6 bases; nucleotides outside the gene matches: 11. The CDR3 consists of 14 residues.